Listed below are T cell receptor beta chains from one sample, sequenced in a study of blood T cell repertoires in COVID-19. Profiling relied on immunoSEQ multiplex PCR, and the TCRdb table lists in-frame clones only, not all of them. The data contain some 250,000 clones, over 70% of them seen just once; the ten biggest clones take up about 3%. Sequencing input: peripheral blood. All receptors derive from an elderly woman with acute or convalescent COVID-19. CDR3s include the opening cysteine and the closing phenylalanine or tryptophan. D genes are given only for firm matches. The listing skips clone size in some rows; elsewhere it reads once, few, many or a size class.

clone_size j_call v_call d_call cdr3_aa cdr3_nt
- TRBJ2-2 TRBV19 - CASSIDLVGTGELFF TGTGCCAGTAGTATTGATCTGGTCGGGACCGGGGAGCTGTTTTTT
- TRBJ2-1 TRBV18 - CASSPNNEQFF TGTGCCAGCTCCCCTAACAATGAGCAGTTCTTC
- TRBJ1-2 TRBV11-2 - CASSLGQTSYGYTF TGTGCCAGCAGCTTAGGACAGACCTCCTATGGCTACACCTTC
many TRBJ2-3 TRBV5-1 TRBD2 CASSRASGSGTDTQYF TGCGCCAGCAGCAGGGCTAGCGGGAGCGGCACAGATACGCAGTATTTT
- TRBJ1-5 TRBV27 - CASSFGRYQPQHF TGTGCCAGCAGTTTCGGCAGGTATCAGCCCCAGCATTTT
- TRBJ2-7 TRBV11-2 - CASSLSGRGPYEQYF TGTGCCAGCAGCTTGTCGGGGAGAGGTCCCTACGAGCAGTACTTC
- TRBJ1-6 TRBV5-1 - CASSLASGVDSPLHF TGCGCCAGCAGCTTGGCATCAGGGGTAGACTCACCCCTCCACTTT
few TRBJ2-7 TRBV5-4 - CASSEYRASSYEQYF TGTGCCAGCAGCGAATACAGGGCATCCTCCTACGAGCAGTACTTC
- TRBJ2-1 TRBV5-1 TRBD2 CASFEAGGLSYNEQFF TGCGCCAGCTTCGAGGCGGGAGGGTTGTCCTACAATGAGCAGTTCTTC
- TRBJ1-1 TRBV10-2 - CASSESSSGRTEAFF TGCGCCAGCAGTGAGTCGAGCTCAGGGCGAACTGAAGCTTTCTTT
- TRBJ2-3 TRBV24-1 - CATSARDTDTQYF TGTGCCACCAGTGCCAGGGACACAGATACGCAGTATTTT
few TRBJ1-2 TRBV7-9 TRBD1 CASSRVGQGENYGYTF TGTGCCAGCAGTCGAGTAGGACAGGGGGAGAACTATGGCTACACCTTC
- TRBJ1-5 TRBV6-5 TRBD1 CASRQTGVSNQPQHF TGTGCCAGCAGGCAGACAGGGGTTAGCAATCAGCCCCAGCATTTT
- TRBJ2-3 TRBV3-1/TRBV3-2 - CASSQDFGYAGSTDTQYF TGTGCCAGCAGCCAAGATTTTGGGTATGCGGGATCAACAGATACGCAGTATTTT
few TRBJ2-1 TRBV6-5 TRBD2 CASSQTGTSREQFF TGTGCCAGCAGCCAGACCGGGACTAGCCGTGAGCAGTTCTTC
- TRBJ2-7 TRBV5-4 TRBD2 CASSLELAGEGEQYF TGTGCCAGCAGCTTAGAACTAGCGGGAGAGGGCGAGCAGTACTTC
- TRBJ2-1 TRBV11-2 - CASSFFGTPLYNEQFF TGTGCCAGCAGCTTCTTCGGGACACCGCTCTACAATGAGCAGTTCTTC
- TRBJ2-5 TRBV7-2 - CASSLRGQETQYF TGTGCCAGCAGCTTACGGGGTCAAGAGACCCAGTACTTC
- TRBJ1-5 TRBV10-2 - CASRGLSSNQPQHF TGCGCCAGCAGGGGACTGAGTAGCAATCAGCCCCAGCATTTT
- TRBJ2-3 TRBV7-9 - CASSLLQATSTDTQYF TGTGCCAGCAGCTTACTACAGGCTACTAGCACAGATACGCAGTATTTT
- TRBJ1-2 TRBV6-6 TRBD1 CASGTGAYGYTF TGTGCCAGCGGGACAGGGGCATATGGCTACACCTTC
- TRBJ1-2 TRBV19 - CASSIRVGGAAYGYTF TGTGCCAGTAGTATAAGGGTAGGAGGGGCGGCCTATGGCTACACCTTC
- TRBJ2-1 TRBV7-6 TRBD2 CASSLVAPSGGVSYNEQFF TGTGCCAGCAGCTTAGTTGCCCCTAGCGGGGGGGTCTCCTACAATGAGCAGTTCTTC
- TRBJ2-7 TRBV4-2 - CASSQEPAGHYEQYF TGTGCCAGCAGCCAAGAACCTGCAGGGCACTACGAGCAGTACTTC
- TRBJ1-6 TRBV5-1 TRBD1 CASSPLGQGQGAYSPLHF TGCGCCAGCAGCCCACTCGGGCAGGGACAGGGGGCTTATTCACCCCTCCACTTT
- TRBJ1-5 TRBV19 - CASKDPGVFQPQHF TGTGCCAGTAAGGACCCGGGGGTTTTTCAGCCCCAGCATTTT
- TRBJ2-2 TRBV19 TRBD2 CASSMGGSHTGELFF TGTGCCAGTAGTATGGGAGGGAGCCACACCGGGGAGCTGTTTTTT
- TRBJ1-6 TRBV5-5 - CASSLRVIQGSYNSPLHF TGTGCCAGCAGCTTGCGGGTAATACAGGGATCCTATAATTCACCCCTCCACTTT
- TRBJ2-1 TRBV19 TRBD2 CASSIFRPIAGSYNEQFF TGTGCCAGTAGTATTTTTCGTCCTATAGCGGGGTCCTACAATGAGCAGTTCTTC
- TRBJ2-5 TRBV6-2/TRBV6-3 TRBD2 CASSGLAGVGETQYF TGTGCCAGCAGTGGACTAGCGGGGGTCGGAGAGACCCAGTACTTC
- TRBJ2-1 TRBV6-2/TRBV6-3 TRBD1 CASSHRDRHNEQFF TGTGCCAGCAGCCACCGGGACAGACACAATGAGCAGTTCTTC
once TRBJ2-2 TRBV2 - CASSDGRGTGELFF TGTGCCAGCAGTGACGGAAGGGGCACCGGGGAGCTGTTTTTT
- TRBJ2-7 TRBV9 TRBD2 CASSVDGLAAEQYF TGTGCCAGCAGCGTAGATGGACTAGCGGCAGAGCAGTACTTC
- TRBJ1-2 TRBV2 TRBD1 CASRIDREAGYTF TGTGCCAGCAGAATTGACAGGGAAGCTGGCTACACCTTC
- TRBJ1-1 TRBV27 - CASAYFWSTEAFF TGTGCCAGCGCATATTTTTGGAGCACTGAAGCTTTCTTT
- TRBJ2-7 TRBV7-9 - CASSQRVTSYYEQYF TGTGCCAGCAGCCAAAGGGTGACTAGTTATTACGAGCAGTACTTC
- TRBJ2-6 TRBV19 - CASTQNREVVANVLTF TGTGCCAGTACCCAGAATAGAGAGGTCGTGGCCAACGTCCTGACTTTC
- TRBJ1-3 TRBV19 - CASSGGAGSGNTIYF TGTGCCAGTAGTGGCGGAGCGGGGAGCGGAAACACCATATATTTT
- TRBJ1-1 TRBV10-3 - CAISNRPPEAFF TGTGCCATCAGTAACAGGCCGCCTGAAGCTTTCTTT
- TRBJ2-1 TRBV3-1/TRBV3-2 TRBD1 CASSQDLTGPEQFF TGTGCCAGCAGCCAAGATCTGACAGGGCCTGAGCAGTTCTTC
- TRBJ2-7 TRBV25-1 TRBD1 CASSGDRGFTYEQYF TGTGCCAGCAGCGGCGACAGGGGATTCACCTACGAGCAGTACTTC
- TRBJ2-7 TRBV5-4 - CASSSGQKNYEQYF TGTGCCAGCAGCTCCGGACAGAAAAACTACGAGCAGTACTTC
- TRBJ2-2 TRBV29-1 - CSVGLSGAGELFF TGCAGCGTTGGGTTATCGGGAGCCGGGGAGCTGTTTTTT
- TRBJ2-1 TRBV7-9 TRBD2 CASSLPPRLAGVSNEQFF TGTGCCAGCAGCTTACCCCCCCGACTAGCGGGAGTTTCCAATGAGCAGTTCTTC
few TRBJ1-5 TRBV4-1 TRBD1 CASSQQQGAGQPQHF TGCGCCAGCAGCCAACAACAGGGGGCTGGTCAGCCCCAGCATTTT
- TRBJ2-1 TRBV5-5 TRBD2 CASSLVGTSGEFF TGTGCCAGCAGCTTGGTAGGGACTAGCGGGGAGTTCTTC
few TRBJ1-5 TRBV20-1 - CSAGGHSNQPQHF TGCAGTGCTGGTGGACATTCTAATCAGCCCCAGCATTTT
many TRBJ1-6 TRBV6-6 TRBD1 CASSSQGASYNSPLHF TGTGCCAGCAGTTCCCAGGGGGCCTCCTATAATTCACCCCTCCACTTT
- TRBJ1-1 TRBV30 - CAWNRENTEAFF TGTGCCTGGAACAGGGAGAACACTGAAGCTTTCTTT
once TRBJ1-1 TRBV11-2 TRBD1 CASSLKTGVEAFF TGTGCCAGCAGCTTAAAGACAGGGGTTGAAGCTTTCTTT
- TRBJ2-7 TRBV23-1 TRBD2 CASSQYRQPGTILYEQYF TGCGCCAGCAGTCAATATCGGCAGCCAGGGACTATACTCTACGAGCAGTACTTC
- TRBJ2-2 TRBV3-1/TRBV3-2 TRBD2 CASSQTWRGSTGELFF TGTGCCAGCAGCCAAACATGGCGGGGGAGCACCGGGGAGCTGTTTTTT
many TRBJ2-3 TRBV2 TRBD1 CASSEQGTGRTDTQYF TGTGCCAGCAGTGAACAGGGGACAGGACGCACAGATACGCAGTATTTT
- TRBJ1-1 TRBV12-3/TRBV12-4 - CASSLQGTTEAFF TGTGCCAGCAGTTTACAGGGCACCACTGAAGCTTTCTTT
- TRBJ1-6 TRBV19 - CASSQKQGRTYSPLHF TGTGCCAGTAGTCAAAAACAGGGACGGACCTATTCACCCCTCCACTTT